Listed below are T cell receptor beta chains from one sample, sequenced in a study of neurological immune-mediated disorders. Using its own MiXCR run on the 5' RACE reads, TCRdb lists one record per CDR3 protein. The sample contains roughly 62,000 distinct CDR3 sequences, over 9.5% of which appear only once. The sequenced sample consisted of PBMCs. Receptor source: a man in his fifties or sixties in good health. CDR3s include the opening cysteine and the closing phenylalanine or tryptophan. A D gene is named only where the DNA matches it firmly.

TRBV6-6,.,CASYGKGVSEQYF
TRBV12-3/TRBV12-4,.,CASSLDSHPGNTIYF
TRBV5-5,TRBD1,CASKPDRGLSNTGELFF
TRBV27,.,CASSVQFATNYGYTF
TRBV18,.,CVNSPRGLSSSGNTIYF
TRBV27,.,CASSLYLRETQYF
TRBV7-8,.,CASSAHGHSGANVLTF
TRBV6-5,TRBD1,CASSSDRGGYEQYF
TRBV29-1,.,CSVEAGHGYTF
TRBV6-2/TRBV6-3,.,CASRITGTSGEQFF
TRBV28,.,CASSLPMNTEAFF
TRBV15,TRBD2,CATSREASGVQDTQYF
TRBV5-1,.,CASSFGSGSVGEKLFF
TRBV12-3/TRBV12-4,TRBD1,CASSRRPGTGRLGEFNEQFF
TRBV7-2,TRBD1,CASSSPTGGTEAFF
TRBV7-2,.,CASSAHRAGTEAFF
TRBV14,TRBD1,CASSLNRGQGYTEAFF
TRBV5-1,TRBD2,CASSLVAGVRKGEQFF
TRBV5-1,.,CASSFSRDSYNSPLHF
TRBV5-1,TRBD2,CASSLAPSGGGRNEQFF
TRBV12-3/TRBV12-4,.,CASSLTANSPLHF
TRBV20-1,TRBD1,CSAPPDRDKNIQYF
TRBV12-3/TRBV12-4,TRBD1,CASSPGQGGGYTF
TRBV9,.,CASSVTAAPAGANVLTF
TRBV19,.,CASSIDLMNTEAFF
TRBV6-5,.,CASRPNDGPYEQYF
TRBV7-2,.,CASSLGAHSQPQHF
TRBV4-3,.,CASSQGTFANTGELFF
TRBV5-1,.,CASSLSGSRTDTQYF
TRBV5-1,.,CASSLGATGYTF
TRBV20-1,.,CSASSQNGYTF
TRBV20-1,TRBD2,CSVGGATTDTQYF
TRBV30,.,CAWSAMAGYGYTF
TRBV5-4,.,CASSLAHMNTEAFF
TRBV10-3,TRBD1,CAIRKDRGYETQYF
TRBV12-3/TRBV12-4,TRBD2,CASSLSFSGGNNEQFF
TRBV18,.,CASSRTDGISGNTIYF
TRBV10-3,TRBD2,CAIRETASGGTGELFF
TRBV20-1,.,CSASRMGDTQYF
TRBV7-3,TRBD2,CASSSASGEGNEQFF
TRBV6-4,TRBD2,CASSDEAGGVYTQYF
TRBV5-1,.,CASSPDSYGTQYF
TRBV12-3/TRBV12-4,.,CASRGTTGRPQHF
TRBV5-5,.,CASSETGYGLFF